What follows are 8 T cell receptor beta chains derived from one specimen sequenced in a study of EBV T-cell therapy then PD-1 blockade in nasopharyngeal carcinoma. Antigens for these TCRs are unknown. Libraries were prepared by immunoSEQ multiplex PCR; TCRdb keeps only in-frame clonotypes and omits some of them. The sample carries 15,000 to 20,000 clones, over 70% recorded once. Treatment: AdE1-LMPpoly-expanded autologous EBV-specific T-cell therapy followed by anti-PD-1 nivolumab. The sample consisted of CD8+ T cells from blood, taken at day 0 from a patient whose treatment included autologous EBV-specific T cells and nivolumab. These receptors originate from a man aged 35-49 years with nasopharyngeal carcinoma.

The CDR3 sequence: CASSLLPLPTDTQYF. DNA of the CDR3: TGTGCCAGCAGCTTACTTCCCCTTCCGACAGATACGCAGTATTTT. This sequence joins TRBV13 and TRBJ2-3, with D unclear. CDR3 size: 15 residues. Per germline, CDR1 PRHDT and CDR2 FYEKMQ (reference sequence). Trimming left V 2 bases short and J 3 bases short, with 12 bases between.

The rearrangement joins TRBV4-3 to TRBJ2-2; D not resolved. The V end was cut by 0 bases, the J end by 0 bases, with 8 bases between. Germline CDR1 LGHNA, CDR2 YSLEER. The CDR3 has 16 residues. DNA for the CDR3: TGCGCCAGCAGCCAAGAGAACGTCGCGAACACCGGGGAGCTGTTTTTT. Translated, it gives CASSQENVANTGELFF.

The chain recombines TRBV21-1 with TRBJ1-2; the table's D call, TRBD1, has no DNA check behind it. TRBV21-1 is described as a pseudogene. The CDR3 spans 17 residues. The chain's CDR3 is CASSKSHPGHILGGYTF. CDR3 in DNA: TGTGCCAGCAGCAAATCCCACCCGGGACACATCCTGGGGGGCTACACCTTC.

This chain connects TRBV6-2 or TRBV6-3 to TRBJ1-1; D remains unclear. V lost 6 bases to trimming and J lost 4 bases, with 12 bases between them. CDR1 MNHEY and CDR2 SVGEGT come from the germline V gene. The CDR3 is made up of 13 amino acids. CDR3 loop: CASSRGGFTEAFF. The CDR3 nucleotides read TGTGCCAGCAGCCGGGGAGGGTTCACTGAAGCTTTCTTT.

The sample holds a few counts of this clone. V is TRBV28 and J is TRBJ2-5; weak D call: TRBD1 (5 bases). Germline lookup yields CDR1 MDHEN and CDR2 SYDVKM. This CDR3 is built from 15 residues. Trimming cost V 7 bases and J 2 bases, with 17 bases left between them. The CDR3 here is CASTPQGRAQETQYF. The CDR3 DNA is TGTGCCAGCACCCCGCAGGGTCGTGCACAAGAGACCCAGTACTTC. The complete variable domain, with remaining parts taken from reference TRBV28 and TRBJ2-5, reads DVKVTQSSRYLVKRTGEKVFLECVQDMDHENMFWYRQDPGLGLRLIYFSYDVKMKEKGDIPEGYSVSREKKERFSLILESASTNQTSMYLCASTPQGRAQETQYFGPGTRLLVL.

This clone came up a few times. The same CDR3 also results from other DNA sequences found in this sample. CDR3 nucleotide sequence: TGTGCCAGCTCACCACCGGACACTAACTATGGCTACACCTTC. This codes for CASSPPDTNYGYTF. The chain uses TRBV18 and TRBJ1-2; D is perhaps TRBD1 (5 bases). Looked up from germline, CDR1 is KGHSH and CDR2 is LQKENI. With 0 bases removed from V and 0 bases from J, the gap between germline ends came to 5 bases. The length of the CDR3 is 14 residues.

V usage is TRBV6-2 or TRBV6-3 and J usage is TRBJ1-2; D is undetermined. CDR1 and CDR2 from the germline V gene are MNHEY and SVGEGT. Trimming took off 3 bases at V and 4 bases at J, with 12 bases between the two ends. This CDR3 has 14 residues. The CDR3 DNA is TGTGCCAGCAGTTATGCACAGCTACTCTATGGCTACACCTTC. This gives the protein CASSYAQLLYGYTF.

This clone was counted a single time. The chain couples TRBV9 to TRBJ1-3; D ambiguous. V gave up 4 bases and J gave up 0 bases, with 11 bases separating them. Germline V CDR1 and CDR2: SGDLS, YYNGEE. This CDR3 has 15 residues. The CDR3 is CASSLDGFSGNTIYF. In nucleotides, the CDR3 is TGTGCCAGCAGCCTGGACGGTTTCTCTGGAAACACCATATATTTT.